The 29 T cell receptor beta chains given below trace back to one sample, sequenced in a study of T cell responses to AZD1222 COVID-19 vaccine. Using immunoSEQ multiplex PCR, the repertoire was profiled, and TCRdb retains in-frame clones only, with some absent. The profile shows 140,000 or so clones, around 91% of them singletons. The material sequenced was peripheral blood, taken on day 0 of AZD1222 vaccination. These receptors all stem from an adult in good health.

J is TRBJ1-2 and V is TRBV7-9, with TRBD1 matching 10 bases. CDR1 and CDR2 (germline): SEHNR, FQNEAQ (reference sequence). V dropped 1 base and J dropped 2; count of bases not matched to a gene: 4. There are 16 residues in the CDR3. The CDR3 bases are TGTGCCAGCAGCTTAGGGCGACAGGGGGCGAACTATGGCTACACCTTC. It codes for CASSLGRQGANYGYTF.

The CDR3 reads CASSQGRGNSPLHF. The CDR3 DNA follows: TGTGCCAGCAGCCAAGGCAGGGGGAATTCACCCCTCCACTTT. V gene TRBV14 combines with J gene TRBJ1-6, with 7 bases that match TRBD1. The V and J ends lost 1 base and 7 bases, in that order; junction bases with no gene match: 1. Germline lookup yields CDR1 SGHDN and CDR2 FVKESK. The CDR3 spans 14 residues. Filled out from reference TRBV14 and TRBJ1-6, the complete variable domain reads EAGVTQFPSHSVIEKGQTVTLRCDPISGHDNLYWYRRVMGKEIKFLLHFVKESKQDESGMPNNRFLAERTGGTYSTLKVQPAELEDSGVYFCASSQGRGNSPLHFGNGTRLTVT.

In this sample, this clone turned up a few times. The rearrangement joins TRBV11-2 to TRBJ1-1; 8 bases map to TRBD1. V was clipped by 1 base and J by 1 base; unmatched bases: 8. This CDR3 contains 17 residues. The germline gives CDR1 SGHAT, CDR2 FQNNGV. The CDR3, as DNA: TGTGCCAGCAGCTTAGCGTTCAGGGGGCGAAAGAACACTGAAGCTTTCTTT. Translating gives CASSLAFRGRKNTEAFF.

CDR3 sequence reads: CASSFQGATLTGELFF. Here the CDR3 DNA reads TGTGCCAGCAGCTTTCAGGGAGCTACACTCACCGGGGAGCTGTTTTTT. The V call is TRBV11-3, the J call TRBJ2-2; D could derive from TRBD1 or TRBD2 (5 bases each). The germline gives CDR1 SGHNT, CDR2 YENEEA. The CDR3 runs to 16 residues. Trimming took 3 bases from V and 4 from J, leaving 15 bases between them.

The CDR3 nucleotides read TGTGCCAGCAGTGGGATGAGCTATGGCTACACCTTC. This encodes CASSGMSYGYTF. The chain couples TRBV2 to TRBJ1-2; no reliable D call. The CDR3 is 12 residues long. The V end lost 4 bases, the J end lost 4 bases, and 7 bases lay between the germline ends. Germline V gene data show CDR1 as SNHLY and CDR2 as FYNNEI.

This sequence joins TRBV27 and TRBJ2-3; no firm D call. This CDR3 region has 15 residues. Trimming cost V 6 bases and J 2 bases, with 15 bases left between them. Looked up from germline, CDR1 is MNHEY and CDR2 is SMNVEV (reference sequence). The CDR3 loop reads CASRTHSENTDTQYF. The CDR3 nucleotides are TGTGCCAGCAGGACCCACTCCGAAAACACAGATACGCAGTATTTT.

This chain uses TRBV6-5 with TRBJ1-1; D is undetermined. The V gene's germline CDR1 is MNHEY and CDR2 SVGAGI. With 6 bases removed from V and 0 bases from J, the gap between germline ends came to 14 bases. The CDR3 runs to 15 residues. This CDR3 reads CASSLLRRLNTEAFF. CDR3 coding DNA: TGTGCCAGCAGCCTCCTGAGGAGATTGAACACTGAAGCTTTCTTT.

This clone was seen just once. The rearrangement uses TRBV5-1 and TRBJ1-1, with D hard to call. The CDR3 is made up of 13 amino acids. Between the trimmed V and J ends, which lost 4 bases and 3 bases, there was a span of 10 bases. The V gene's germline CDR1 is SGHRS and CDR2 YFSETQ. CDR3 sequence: CASSTVEYTEAFF. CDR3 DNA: TGCGCCAGCAGCACAGTGGAGTACACTGAAGCTTTCTTT.

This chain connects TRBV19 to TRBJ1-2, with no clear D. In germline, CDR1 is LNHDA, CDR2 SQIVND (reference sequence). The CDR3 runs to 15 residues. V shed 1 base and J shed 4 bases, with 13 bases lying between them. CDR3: CASSIGRPPVYGYTF. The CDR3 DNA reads TGTGCCAGTAGTATAGGGCGCCCACCCGTCTATGGCTACACCTTC. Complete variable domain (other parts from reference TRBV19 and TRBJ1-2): DGGITQSPKYLFRKEGQNVTLSCEQNLNHDAMYWYRQDPGQGLRLIYYSQIVNDFQKGDIAEGYSVSREKKESFPLTVTSAQKNPTAFYLCASSIGRPPVYGYTFGSGTRLTVV.

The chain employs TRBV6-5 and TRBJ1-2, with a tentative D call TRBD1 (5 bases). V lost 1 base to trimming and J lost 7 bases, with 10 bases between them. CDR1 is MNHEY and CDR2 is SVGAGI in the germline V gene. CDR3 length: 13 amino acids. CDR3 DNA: TGTGCCAGCAGTTACTTGGAAGGGGTTGGCTACACCTTC. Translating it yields CASSYLEGVGYTF.

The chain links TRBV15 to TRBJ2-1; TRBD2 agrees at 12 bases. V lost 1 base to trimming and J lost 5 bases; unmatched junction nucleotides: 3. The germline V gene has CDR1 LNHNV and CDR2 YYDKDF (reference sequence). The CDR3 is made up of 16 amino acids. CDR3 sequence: CATSRGWTSGNNEQFF. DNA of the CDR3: TGTGCCACCAGCAGAGGCTGGACTAGCGGGAACAATGAGCAGTTCTTC. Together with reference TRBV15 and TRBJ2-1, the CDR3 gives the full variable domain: DAMVIQNPRYQVTQFGKPVTLSCSQTLNHNVMYWYQQKSSQAPKLLFHYYDKDFNNEADTPDNFQSRRPNTSFCFLDIRSPGLGDTAMYLCATSRGWTSGNNEQFFGPGTRLTVL.

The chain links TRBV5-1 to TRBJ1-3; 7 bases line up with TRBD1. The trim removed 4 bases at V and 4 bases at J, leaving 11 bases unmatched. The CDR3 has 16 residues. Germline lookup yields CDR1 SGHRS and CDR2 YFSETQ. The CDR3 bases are TGCGCCAGCAGCACCAAACAGGGGATGAGGGGAAACACCATATATTTT. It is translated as CASSTKQGMRGNTIYF. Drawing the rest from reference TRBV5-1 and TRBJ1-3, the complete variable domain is KAGVTQTPRYLIKTRGQQVTLSCSPISGHRSVSWYQQTPGQGLQFLFEYFSETQRNKGNFPGRFSGRQFSNSRSEMNVSTLELGDSALYLCASSTKQGMRGNTIYFGEGSWLTVV.

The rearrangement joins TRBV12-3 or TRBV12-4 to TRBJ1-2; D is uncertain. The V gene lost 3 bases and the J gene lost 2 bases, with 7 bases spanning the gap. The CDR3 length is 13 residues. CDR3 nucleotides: TGTGCCAGCAGTTTTACGGTGAACTATGGCTACACCTTC. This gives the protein CASSFTVNYGYTF.

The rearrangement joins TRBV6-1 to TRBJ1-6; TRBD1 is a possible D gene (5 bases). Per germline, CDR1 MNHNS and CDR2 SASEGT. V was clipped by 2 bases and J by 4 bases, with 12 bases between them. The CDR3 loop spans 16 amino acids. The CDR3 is CASSERDGRYNSPLHF. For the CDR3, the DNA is TGTGCCAGCAGTGAAAGGGACGGCAGATATAATTCACCCCTCCACTTT.

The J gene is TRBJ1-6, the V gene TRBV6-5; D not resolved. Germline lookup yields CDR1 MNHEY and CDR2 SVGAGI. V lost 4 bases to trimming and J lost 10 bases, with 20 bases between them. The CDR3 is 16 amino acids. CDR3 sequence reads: CASSSSGPSDHSPLHF. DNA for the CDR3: TGTGCCAGCAGTTCTTCCGGCCCCTCCGACCACTCACCCCTCCACTTT.

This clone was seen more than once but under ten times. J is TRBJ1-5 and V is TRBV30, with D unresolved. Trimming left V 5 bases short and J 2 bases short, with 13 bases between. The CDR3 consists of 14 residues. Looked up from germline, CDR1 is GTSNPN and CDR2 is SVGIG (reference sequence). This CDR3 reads CAWDWIFGNQPQHF. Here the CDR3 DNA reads TGTGCCTGGGATTGGATCTTTGGCAATCAGCCCCAGCATTTT.

CDR3 sequence: CASSLELDRVAFF. The CDR3 bases are TGTGCCAGCAGCCTCGAACTCGACAGGGTAGCTTTCTTT. The V and J genes are TRBV7-8 and TRBJ1-1; TRBD1 agrees at 7 bases. The CDR3 sequence is 13 residues long. Per germline, CDR1 SGHVS and CDR2 FQNEAQ. V gave up 5 bases and J gave up 10 bases; unmatched junction bases: 10.

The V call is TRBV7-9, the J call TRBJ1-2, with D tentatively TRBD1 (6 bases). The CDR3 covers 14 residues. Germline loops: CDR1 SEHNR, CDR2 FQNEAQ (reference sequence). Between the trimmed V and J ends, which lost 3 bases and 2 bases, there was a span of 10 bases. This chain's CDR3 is CASSLVGGNYGYTF. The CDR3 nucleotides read TGTGCCAGCAGCTTGGTAGGGGGAAACTATGGCTACACCTTC.

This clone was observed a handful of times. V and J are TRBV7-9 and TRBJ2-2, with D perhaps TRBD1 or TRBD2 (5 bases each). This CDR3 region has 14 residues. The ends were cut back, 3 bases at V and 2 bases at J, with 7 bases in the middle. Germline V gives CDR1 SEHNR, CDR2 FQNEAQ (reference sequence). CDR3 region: CASSLGVNTGELFF. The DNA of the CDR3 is TGTGCCAGCAGCTTGGGGGTTAACACCGGGGAGCTGTTTTTT.

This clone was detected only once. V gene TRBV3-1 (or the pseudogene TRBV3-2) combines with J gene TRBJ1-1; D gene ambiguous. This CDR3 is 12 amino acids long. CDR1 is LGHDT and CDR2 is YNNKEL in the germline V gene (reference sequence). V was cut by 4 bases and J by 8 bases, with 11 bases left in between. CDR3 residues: CASSPLYGEAFF. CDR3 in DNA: TGTGCCAGCAGCCCTCTATACGGAGAAGCTTTCTTT.

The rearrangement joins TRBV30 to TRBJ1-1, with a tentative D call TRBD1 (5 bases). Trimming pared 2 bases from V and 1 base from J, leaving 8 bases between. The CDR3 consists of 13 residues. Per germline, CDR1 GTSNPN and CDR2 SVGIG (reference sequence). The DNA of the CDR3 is TGTGCCTGGAGTCTCGACAGGAACACTGAAGCTTTCTTT. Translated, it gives CAWSLDRNTEAFF.

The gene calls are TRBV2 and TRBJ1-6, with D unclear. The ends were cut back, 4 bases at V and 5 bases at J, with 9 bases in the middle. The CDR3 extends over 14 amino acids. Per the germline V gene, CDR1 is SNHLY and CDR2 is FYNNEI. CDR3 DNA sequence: TGTGCCAGCAGTGGGACTGAGAATAATTCACCCCTCCACTTT. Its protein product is CASSGTENNSPLHF.

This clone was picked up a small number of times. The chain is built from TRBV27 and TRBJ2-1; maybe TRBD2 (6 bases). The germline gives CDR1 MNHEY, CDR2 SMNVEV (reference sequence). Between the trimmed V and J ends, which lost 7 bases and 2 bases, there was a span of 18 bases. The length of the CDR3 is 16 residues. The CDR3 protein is CASNQLGTSPYNEQFF. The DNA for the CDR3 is TGTGCCAGCAACCAGCTGGGGACTTCTCCCTACAATGAGCAGTTCTTC.

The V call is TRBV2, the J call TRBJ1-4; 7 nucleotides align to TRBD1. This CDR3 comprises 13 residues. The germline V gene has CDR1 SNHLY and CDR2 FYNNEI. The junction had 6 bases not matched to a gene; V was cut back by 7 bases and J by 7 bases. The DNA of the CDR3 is TGTGCCAGCAAACAGGGGATAGGTGAAAAACTGTTTTTT. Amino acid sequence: CASKQGIGEKLFF.

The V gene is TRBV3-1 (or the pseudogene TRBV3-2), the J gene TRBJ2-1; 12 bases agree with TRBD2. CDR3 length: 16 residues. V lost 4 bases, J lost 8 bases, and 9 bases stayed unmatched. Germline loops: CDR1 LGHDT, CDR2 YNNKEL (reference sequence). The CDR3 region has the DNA TGTGCCAGCAGCCCTTCTAGCGGGGGGGTGAAATATGAGCAGTTCTTC. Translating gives CASSPSSGGVKYEQFF.

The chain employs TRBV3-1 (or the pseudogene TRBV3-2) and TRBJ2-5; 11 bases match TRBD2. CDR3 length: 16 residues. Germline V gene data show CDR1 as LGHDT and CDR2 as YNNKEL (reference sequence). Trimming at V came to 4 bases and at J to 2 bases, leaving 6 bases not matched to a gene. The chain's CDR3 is CASSRGLAGRQETQYF. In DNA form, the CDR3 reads TGTGCCAGCAGCCGAGGACTAGCGGGTAGGCAAGAGACCCAGTACTTC.

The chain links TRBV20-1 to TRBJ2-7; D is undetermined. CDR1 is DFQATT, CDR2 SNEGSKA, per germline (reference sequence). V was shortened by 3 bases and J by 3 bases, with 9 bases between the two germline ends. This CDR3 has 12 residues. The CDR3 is CSASLGLYEQYF. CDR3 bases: TGCAGTGCTAGTTTAGGTCTCTACGAGCAGTACTTC.

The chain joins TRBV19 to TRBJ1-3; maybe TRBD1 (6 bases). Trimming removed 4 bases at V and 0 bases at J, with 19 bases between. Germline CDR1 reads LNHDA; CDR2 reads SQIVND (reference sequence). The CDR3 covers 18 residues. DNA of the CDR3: TGTGCCAGTAGTAACCCCACTGCATGGGGGCACTCTGGAAACACCATATATTTT. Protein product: CASSNPTAWGHSGNTIYF.

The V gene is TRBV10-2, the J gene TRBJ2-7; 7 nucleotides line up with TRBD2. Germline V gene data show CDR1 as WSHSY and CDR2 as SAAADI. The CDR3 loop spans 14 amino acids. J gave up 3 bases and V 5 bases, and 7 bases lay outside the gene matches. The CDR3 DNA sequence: TGCGCCAGCAGTAAAGTGGGCGGGAGCTACGAGCAGTACTTC. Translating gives CASSKVGGSYEQYF.